This T cell receptor beta chain stems from a study of beta chain features in type 1 diabetes. Study-wide context: The patients were much like the healthy donors in age, gender and cell yields. Whole-study findings and limits: VDJ junctions sequenced from type 1 diabetes patients showed fewer insertions and more deletions. PCR, the amplification step, might favor shorter templates, equally in patients and controls. Among all four CD4+ subsets, Type 1 diabetes patients had TCRB CDR3s that were moderately but significantly shorter.

This CDR3 contains 12 residues. V was clipped by 3 bases and J by 2 bases, with 4 bases between them. The germline gives CDR1 LGHNA, CDR2 YSLEER. cDNA synthesis used the whole RNA isolate, giving expressed TCRB sequences. The repertoire was sequenced with immunoSEQ multiplex PCR; TCRdb's copy has only in-frame clones and lacks some. The sample consists of 300,000 or so clones, 6.5% to 10% of them appearing once. Remarks on this clone: The antigen remains unidentified.

The TCR originated in a woman younger than 35 in good health. Sequenced sample: central memory CD4+ T cells from blood. This chain links TRBV4-3 with TRBJ1-1; D call uncertain. CDR3 bases: TGCGCCAGCAGCCACCAAAACACTGAAGCTTTCTTT. Its protein product is CASSHQNTEAFF.